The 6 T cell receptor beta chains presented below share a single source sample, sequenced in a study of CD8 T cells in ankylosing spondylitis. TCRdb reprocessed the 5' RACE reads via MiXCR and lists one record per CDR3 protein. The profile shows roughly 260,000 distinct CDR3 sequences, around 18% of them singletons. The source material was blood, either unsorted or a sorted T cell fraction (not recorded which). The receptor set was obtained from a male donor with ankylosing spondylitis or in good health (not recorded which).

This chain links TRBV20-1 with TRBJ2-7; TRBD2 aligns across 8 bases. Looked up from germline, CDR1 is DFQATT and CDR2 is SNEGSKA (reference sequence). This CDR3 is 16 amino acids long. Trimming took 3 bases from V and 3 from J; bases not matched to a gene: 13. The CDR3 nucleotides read TGCAGTGCTAGTGGTACCGGGACACGGGAGGGCTACGAGCAGTACGTC. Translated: CSASGTGTREGYEQYV.

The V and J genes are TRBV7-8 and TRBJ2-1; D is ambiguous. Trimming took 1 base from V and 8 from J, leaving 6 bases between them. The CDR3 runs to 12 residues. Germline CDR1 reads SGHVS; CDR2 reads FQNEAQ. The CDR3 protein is CASSLVLHEQFF. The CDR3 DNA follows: TGTGCCAGCAGCTTAGTTCTACATGAGCAGTTCTTC.

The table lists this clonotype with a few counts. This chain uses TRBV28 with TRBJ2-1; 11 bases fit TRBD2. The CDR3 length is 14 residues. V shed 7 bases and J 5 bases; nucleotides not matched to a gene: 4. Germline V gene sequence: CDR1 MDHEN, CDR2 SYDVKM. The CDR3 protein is CASILSGRDNEQFF. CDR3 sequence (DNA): TGTGCCAGCATCCTTAGCGGGAGGGACAATGAGCAGTTCTTC.

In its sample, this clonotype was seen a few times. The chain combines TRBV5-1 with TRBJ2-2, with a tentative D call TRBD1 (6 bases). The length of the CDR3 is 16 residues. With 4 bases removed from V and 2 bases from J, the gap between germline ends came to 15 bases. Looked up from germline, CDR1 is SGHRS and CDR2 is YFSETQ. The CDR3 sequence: CASSHRDTINTGELFF. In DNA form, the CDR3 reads TGCGCCAGCAGCCACCGGGACACGATAAACACCGGGGAGCTGTTTTTT.

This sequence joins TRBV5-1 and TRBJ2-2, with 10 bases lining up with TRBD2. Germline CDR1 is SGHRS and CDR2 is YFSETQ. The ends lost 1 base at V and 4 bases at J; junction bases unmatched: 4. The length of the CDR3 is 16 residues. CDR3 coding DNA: TGCGCCAGCAGCTTGAGGTCTAGCGGGAGCACCGGGGAGCTGTTTTTT. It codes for CASSLRSSGSTGELFF.

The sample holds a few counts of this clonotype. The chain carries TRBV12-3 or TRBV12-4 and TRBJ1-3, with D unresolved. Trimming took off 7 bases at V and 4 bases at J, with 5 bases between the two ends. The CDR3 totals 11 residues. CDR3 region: CASTKGNTIYF. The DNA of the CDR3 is TGTGCCAGCACCAAAGGAAACACCATATATTTT.